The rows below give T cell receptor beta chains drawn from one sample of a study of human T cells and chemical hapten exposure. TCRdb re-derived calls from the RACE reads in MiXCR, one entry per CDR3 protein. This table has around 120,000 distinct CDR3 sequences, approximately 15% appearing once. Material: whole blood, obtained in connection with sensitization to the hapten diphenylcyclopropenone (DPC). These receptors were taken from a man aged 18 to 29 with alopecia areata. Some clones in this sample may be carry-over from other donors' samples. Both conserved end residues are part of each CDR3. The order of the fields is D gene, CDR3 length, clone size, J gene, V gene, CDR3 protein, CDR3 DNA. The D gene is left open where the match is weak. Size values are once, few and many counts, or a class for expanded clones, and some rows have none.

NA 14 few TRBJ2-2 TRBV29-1 CSVARTGAAGELFF TGCAGCGTTGCCAGGACGGGAGCGGCCGGGGAGCTGTTTTTT
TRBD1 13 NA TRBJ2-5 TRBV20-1 CSASRTGVETQYF TGCAGTGCTTCACGGACAGGGGTAGAGACCCAGTACTTC
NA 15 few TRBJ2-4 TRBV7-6 CASSPHLAGQNIQYF TGTGCCAGCAGCCCTCACTTGGCGGGCCAAAACATTCAGTACTTC
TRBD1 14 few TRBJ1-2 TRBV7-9 CASSLRQTGYGYTF TGTGCCAGCAGCTTAAGACAGACAGGGTATGGCTACACCTTC
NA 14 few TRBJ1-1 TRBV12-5 CASAGLGAATEAFF TGTGCTAGTGCCGGTCTGGGGGCGGCGACTGAAGCTTTCTTT
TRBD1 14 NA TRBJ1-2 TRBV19 CASSDRQGDYGYTF TGTGCCAGTAGTGATCGACAGGGGGACTATGGCTACACCTTC
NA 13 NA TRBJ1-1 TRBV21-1 CASSRDGNTEAFF TGTGCCAGCAGCAGGGACGGGAACACTGAAGCTTTCTTT
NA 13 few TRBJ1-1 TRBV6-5 CASSYSRNTEAFF TGTGCCAGCAGTTACTCGAGGAACACTGAAGCTTTCTTT
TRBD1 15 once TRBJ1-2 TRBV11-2 CASSSHRGTNYGYTF TGTGCCAGCAGTTCACACAGGGGCACCAACTATGGCTACACCTTC
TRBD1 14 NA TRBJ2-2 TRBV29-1 CSVGQGTDTGELFF TGCAGCGTAGGACAGGGTACCGACACCGGGGAGCTGTTTTTT
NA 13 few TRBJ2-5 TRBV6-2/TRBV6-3 CASRPKYQETQYF TGTGCCAGCAGACCGAAATACCAAGAGACCCAGTACTTC
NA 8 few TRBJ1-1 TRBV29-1 CSAAGAFF TGCAGCGCTGCAGGGGCTTTCTTT
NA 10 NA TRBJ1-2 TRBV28 CASSLQRSPF TGTGCCAGCAGTTTGCAACGCTCCCCCTTC
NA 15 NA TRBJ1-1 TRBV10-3 CAISERAGQNTEAFF TGTGCCATCAGTGAAAGGGCAGGCCAGAACACTGAAGCTTTCTTT
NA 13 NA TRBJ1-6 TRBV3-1 CASSHREPTPLHF TGTGCCAGCAGCCACAGGGAGCCCACACCCCTCCACTTT